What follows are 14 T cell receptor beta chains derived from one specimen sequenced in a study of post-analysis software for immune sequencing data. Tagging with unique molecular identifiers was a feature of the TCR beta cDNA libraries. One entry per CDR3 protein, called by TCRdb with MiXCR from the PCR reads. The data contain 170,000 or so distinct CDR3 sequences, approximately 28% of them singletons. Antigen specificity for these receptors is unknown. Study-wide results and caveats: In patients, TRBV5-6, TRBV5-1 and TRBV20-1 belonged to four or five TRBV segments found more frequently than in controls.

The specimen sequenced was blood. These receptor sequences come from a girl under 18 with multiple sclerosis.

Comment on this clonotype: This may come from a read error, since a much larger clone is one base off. In nucleotides, the CDR3 is TGCAGTGCTGAAATACGGGGGGACTTCCTCAATGAGCAGTTCTTC. Its translation: CSAEIRGDFLNEQFF. The genes are TRBV20-1 and TRBJ2-1; 7 positions agree with TRBD2. There are 15 residues in the CDR3. Germline CDR1 and CDR2: DFQATT and SNEGSKA (reference sequence). With V trimmed by 5 bases and J by 6 bases, 13 bases remained unmatched.

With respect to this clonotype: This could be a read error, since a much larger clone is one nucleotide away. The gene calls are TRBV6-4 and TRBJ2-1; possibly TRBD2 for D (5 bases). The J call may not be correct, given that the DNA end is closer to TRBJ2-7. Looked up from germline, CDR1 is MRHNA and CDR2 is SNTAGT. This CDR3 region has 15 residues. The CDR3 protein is CASSRTRGSYNEQYF. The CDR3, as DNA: TGTGCCAGCAGTAGGACTCGAGGGTCCTACAATGAGCAGTACTTC.

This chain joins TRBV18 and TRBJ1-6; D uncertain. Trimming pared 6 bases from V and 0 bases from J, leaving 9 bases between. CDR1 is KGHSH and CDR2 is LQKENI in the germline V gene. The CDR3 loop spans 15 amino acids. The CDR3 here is CASSPGSSYNSPLHF. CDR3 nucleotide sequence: TGTGCCAGCTCCCCGGGGAGCTCCTATAATTCACCCCTCCACTTT.

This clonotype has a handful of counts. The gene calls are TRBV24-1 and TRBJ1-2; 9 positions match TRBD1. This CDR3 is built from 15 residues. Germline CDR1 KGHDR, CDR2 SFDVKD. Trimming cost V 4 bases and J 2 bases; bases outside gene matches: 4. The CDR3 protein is CATSDGTGLNYGYTF. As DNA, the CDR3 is TGTGCCACCAGTGACGGGACAGGGCTAAACTATGGCTACACCTTC.

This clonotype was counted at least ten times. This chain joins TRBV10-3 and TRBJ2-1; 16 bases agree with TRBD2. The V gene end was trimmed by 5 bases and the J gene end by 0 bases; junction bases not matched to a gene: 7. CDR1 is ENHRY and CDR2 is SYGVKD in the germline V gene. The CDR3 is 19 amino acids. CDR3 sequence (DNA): TGTGCCATCAGTCCCCCGGGACTAGCGGGAGGGCCCTCCTACAATGAGCAGTTCTTC. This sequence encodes CAISPPGLAGGPSYNEQFF.

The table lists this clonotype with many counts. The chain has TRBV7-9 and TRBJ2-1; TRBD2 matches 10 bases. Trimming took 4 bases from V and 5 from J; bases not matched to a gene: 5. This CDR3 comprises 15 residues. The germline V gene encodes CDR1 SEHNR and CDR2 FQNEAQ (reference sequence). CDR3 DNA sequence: TGTGCCAGCAGCTCCCGTCTAGCGGGAGACAATGAGCAGTTCTTC. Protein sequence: CASSSRLAGDNEQFF.

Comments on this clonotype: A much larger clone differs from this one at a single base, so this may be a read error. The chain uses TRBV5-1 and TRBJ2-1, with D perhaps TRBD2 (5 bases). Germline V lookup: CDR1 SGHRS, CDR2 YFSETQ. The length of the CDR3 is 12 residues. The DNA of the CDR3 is TGCACCAGCAGCGGCTCTATGCATGAGCAGTTCTTC. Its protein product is CTSSGSMHEQFF.

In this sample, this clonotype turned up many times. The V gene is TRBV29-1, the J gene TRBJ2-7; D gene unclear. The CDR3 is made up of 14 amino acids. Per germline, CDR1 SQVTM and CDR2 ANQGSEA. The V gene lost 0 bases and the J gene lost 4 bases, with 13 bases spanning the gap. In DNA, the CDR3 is TGCAGCGTTGAAGATGGGATGCGCGAGTACGAGCAGTACTTC. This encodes CSVEDGMREYEQYF.

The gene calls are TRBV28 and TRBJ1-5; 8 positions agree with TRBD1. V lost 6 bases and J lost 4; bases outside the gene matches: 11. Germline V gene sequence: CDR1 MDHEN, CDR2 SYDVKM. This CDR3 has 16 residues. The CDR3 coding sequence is TGTGCCAGCAGCTCCCCTCTTTACAGGGGGAATCAGCCCCAGCATTTT. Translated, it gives CASSSPLYRGNQPQHF.

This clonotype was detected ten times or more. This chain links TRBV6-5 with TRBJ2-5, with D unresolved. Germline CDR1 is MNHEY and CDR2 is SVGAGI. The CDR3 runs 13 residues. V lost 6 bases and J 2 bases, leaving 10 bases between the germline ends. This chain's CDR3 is CASSVELQETQYF. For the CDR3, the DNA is TGTGCCAGCAGCGTGGAGCTACAAGAGACCCAGTACTTC.

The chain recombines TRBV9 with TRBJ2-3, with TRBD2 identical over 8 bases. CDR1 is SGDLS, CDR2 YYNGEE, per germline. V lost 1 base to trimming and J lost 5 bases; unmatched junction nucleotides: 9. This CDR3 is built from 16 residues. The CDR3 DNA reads TGTGCCAGCAGCGTACCCGGGAGCGGGAGAGGAGATACGCAGTATTTT. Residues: CASSVPGSGRGDTQYF. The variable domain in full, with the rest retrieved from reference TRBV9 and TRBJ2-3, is DSGVTQTPKHLITATGQRVTLRCSPRSGDLSVYWYQQSLDQGLQFLIQYYNGEERAKGNILERFSAQQFPDLHSELNLSSLELGDSALYFCASSVPGSGRGDTQYFGPGTRLTVL.

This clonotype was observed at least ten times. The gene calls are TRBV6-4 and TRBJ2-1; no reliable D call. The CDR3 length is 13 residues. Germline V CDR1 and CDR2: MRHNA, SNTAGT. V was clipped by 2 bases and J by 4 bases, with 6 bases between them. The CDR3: CASSDGLYNEQFF. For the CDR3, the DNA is TGTGCCAGCAGTGACGGCCTTTACAATGAGCAGTTCTTC.

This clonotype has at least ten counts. The CDR3 DNA sequence: TGTGCCAGCAGTACGAACCCGGGAGAGACCCAGTACTTC. It is translated as CASSTNPGETQYF. This chain joins TRBV28 and TRBJ2-5; D unclear. The CDR3 consists of 13 residues. Trimming removed 5 bases from V and 4 bases from J, with 11 bases in between. Germline V gene sequence: CDR1 MDHEN, CDR2 SYDVKM.

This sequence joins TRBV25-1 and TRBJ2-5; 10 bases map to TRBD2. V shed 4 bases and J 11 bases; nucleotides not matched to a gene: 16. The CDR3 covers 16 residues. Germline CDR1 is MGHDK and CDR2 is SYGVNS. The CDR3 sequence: CASSVSLAGEGNEQYF. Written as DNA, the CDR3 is TGTGCCAGCAGTGTTTCCCTAGCGGGAGAAGGCAATGAGCAGTACTTC. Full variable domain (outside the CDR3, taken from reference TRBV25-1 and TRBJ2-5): EADIYQTPRYLVIGTGKKITLECSQTMGHDKMYWYQQDPGMELHLIHYSYGVNSTEKGDLSSESTVSRIRTEHFPLTLESARPSHTSQYLCASSVSLAGEGNEQYFGPGTRLLVL.